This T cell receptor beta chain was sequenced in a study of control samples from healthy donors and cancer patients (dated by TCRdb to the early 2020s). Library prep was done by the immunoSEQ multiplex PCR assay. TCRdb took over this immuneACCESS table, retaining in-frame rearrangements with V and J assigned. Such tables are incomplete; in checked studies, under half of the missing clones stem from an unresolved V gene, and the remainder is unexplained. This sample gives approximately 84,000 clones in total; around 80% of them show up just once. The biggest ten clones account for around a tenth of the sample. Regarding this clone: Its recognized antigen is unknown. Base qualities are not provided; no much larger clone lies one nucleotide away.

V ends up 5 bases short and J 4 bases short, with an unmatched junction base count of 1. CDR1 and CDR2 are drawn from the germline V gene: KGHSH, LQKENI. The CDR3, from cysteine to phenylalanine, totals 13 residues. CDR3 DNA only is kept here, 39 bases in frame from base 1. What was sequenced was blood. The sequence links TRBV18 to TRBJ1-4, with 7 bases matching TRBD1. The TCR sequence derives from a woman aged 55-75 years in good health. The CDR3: CASSGQVNEKLFF. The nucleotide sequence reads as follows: TGTGCCAGCTCAGGACAGGTTAATGAAAAACTGTTTTTT.